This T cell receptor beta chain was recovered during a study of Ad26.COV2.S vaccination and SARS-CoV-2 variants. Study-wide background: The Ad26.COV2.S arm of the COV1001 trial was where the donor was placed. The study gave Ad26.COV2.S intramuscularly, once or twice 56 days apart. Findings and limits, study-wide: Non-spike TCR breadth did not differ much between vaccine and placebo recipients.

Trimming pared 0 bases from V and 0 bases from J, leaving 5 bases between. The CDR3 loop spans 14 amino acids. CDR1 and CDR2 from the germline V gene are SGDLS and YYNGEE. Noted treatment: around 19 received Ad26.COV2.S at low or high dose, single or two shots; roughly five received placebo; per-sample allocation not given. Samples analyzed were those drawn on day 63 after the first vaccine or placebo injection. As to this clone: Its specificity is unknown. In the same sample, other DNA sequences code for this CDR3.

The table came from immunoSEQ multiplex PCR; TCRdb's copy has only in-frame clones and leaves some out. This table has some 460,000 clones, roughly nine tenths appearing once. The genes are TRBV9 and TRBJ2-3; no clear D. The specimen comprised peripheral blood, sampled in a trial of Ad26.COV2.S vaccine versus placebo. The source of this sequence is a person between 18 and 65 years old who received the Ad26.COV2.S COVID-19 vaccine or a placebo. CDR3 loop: CASSVALSTDTQYF. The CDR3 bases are TGTGCCAGCAGCGTAGCTCTTAGCACAGATACGCAGTATTTT.